This passage covers 24 T cell receptor beta chains from one sample sequenced in a study of regulatory T cells in long-lasting Graves disease (dated by TCRdb to about 2021). To prepare the library, multiplex PCR was applied. The data were produced on an Illumina HiSeq 4000. iRepertoire HTBI primers and Arm-PCR amplification of CDR3 regions were used to construct TCR beta libraries. TCRdb passed the public sequencing reads through fastp at Q25 and MiXCR, retaining productive beta sequences. Rows matching on CDR3 protein sequence are summarized as one entry with the most common DNA and genes. Recorded for this sample are roughly 400,000 distinct CDR3 sequences; roughly 17% of them occurred a single time. Of the sample, 23% is held by the ten largest clones. This sample's time point label indicates: newly diagnosed GD, antithyroid drugs for less than 3 months. RNA was extracted from PBMCs in TRIzol for both TCR sequencing and RNA sequencing.

These data also formed part of another study, on T cells in Graves' hyperthyroidism and ophthalmopathy.

The sequenced sample was peripheral blood mononuclear cells (PBMCs), obtained at new diagnosis, from a patient treated with antithyroid drugs. These receptor sequences come from a woman younger than 30 with Graves disease. Donor details come from another sample of the same person, matched by shared clones.

The CDR3 bases are TGTGCCAGCAGCTTATGGGACCGCATGAACACTGAAGCTTTCTTT. Its translation is CASSLWDRMNTEAFF. The V call is TRBV7-9, the J call TRBJ1-1, with a weak D call TRBD1 (5 bases). V was pared by 2 bases and J by 0 bases, with 10 bases between. This CDR3 is built from 15 residues. In germline, CDR1 is SEHNR, CDR2 FQNEAQ (reference sequence).

This clonotype was found many times. The chain has TRBV27 and TRBJ2-3; no definite D call. Germline V CDR1 and CDR2: MNHEY, SMNVEV (reference sequence). CDR3 length: 13 residues. V was cut by 9 bases and J by 0 bases, with 10 bases left in between. The CDR3: CARAWRSTDTQYF. Written as DNA, the CDR3 is TGTGCCAGGGCTTGGCGGAGCACAGATACGCAGTATTTT.

This clonotype was recorded many times. The gene calls are TRBV28 and TRBJ1-1, with D unresolved. This CDR3 comprises 13 residues. Germline CDR1 MDHEN, CDR2 SYDVKM. V was trimmed by 3 bases and J by 2 bases, leaving 7 bases between them. This chain's CDR3 is CASSFNGNTEAFF. The CDR3 region has the DNA TGTGCCAGCAGTTTCAACGGCAACACTGAAGCTTTCTTT.

This clonotype was counted at least ten times. This chain links TRBV18 with TRBJ1-5, with D uncertain. The CDR3 covers 15 residues. V lost 2 bases, J lost 1 base, and 9 bases lay in between. Germline-derived CDR1 and CDR2 are KGHSH and LQKENI. CDR3 region: CASSPGPESNQPQHF. In DNA, the CDR3 is TGTGCCAGCTCACCAGGCCCCGAGAGCAATCAGCCCCAGCATTTT.

Ten or more counts support this clonotype. This chain connects TRBV7-2 to TRBJ2-7; D is unresolved. The CDR3 length is 15 residues. Per germline, CDR1 SGHTA and CDR2 FQGNSA. Trimming left V 5 bases short and J 2 bases short, with 16 bases between. As DNA, the CDR3 is TGTGCCAGCAGCCTGCCCCGGACCGCTACCTACGAGCAGTACTTC. Its protein product is CASSLPRTATYEQYF.

This clonotype was seen repeatedly, ten times or more. The genes are TRBV29-1 and TRBJ2-5, with D perhaps being TRBD1 or TRBD2 (5 bases each). CDR1 is SQVTM, CDR2 ANQGSEA, per germline. Trimming took 4 bases from V and 4 from J, leaving 19 bases between them. The CDR3 loop spans 15 amino acids. CDR3: CSVGGGGSVGETQYF. As DNA, the CDR3 is TGCAGCGTTGGGGGCGGTGGGAGCGTGGGAGAGACCCAGTACTTC.

This clonotype appeared many times. The V gene is TRBV7-9, the J gene TRBJ2-1; 7 bases are a match to TRBD2. The junction had 8 bases not matched to a gene; V was cut back by 5 bases and J by 4 bases. The CDR3 totals 15 residues. Germline assignment: CDR1 SEHNR and CDR2 FQNEAQ (reference sequence). The CDR3 DNA is TGTGCCAGCAGCGAGGGTAGCGGGCCGTACAATGAGCAGTTCTTC. It is translated as CASSEGSGPYNEQFF.

This clonotype was observed a few times. This chain uses TRBV20-1 with TRBJ1-5; TRBD1 might be the D (6 bases). V shed 5 bases and J shed 6 bases, with 11 bases lying between them. Germline V lookup: CDR1 DFQATT, CDR2 SNEGSKA (reference sequence). The CDR3 is 12 amino acids. Here the CDR3 reads CSAGSGVQPQHF. The CDR3 nucleotides read TGCAGTGCTGGATCAGGGGTTCAGCCCCAGCATTTT.

The rearrangement uses TRBV11-2 and TRBJ2-7; D ambiguous. The V gene's germline CDR1 is SGHAT and CDR2 FQNNGV. There are 14 residues in the CDR3. V lost 5 bases and J 1 base, leaving 12 bases between the germline ends. The CDR3: CASSQVQTSYEQYF. The CDR3 DNA is TGTGCCAGCAGCCAAGTGCAGACTTCCTACGAGCAGTACTTC.

This clonotype was found many times. This sequence joins TRBV28 and TRBJ2-7, with D unresolved. The CDR3 covers 16 residues. The germline CDR1 and CDR2 sequences are MDHEN and SYDVKM. V was shortened by 3 bases and J by 0 bases, with 15 bases between the two germline ends. CDR3 sequence: CASSFRHQASSYEQYF. The DNA for the CDR3 is TGTGCCAGCAGTTTCAGACACCAGGCGAGCTCCTACGAGCAGTACTTC.

The chain couples TRBV7-9 to TRBJ2-3, with TRBD1 matching over 8 bases. J lost 1 base, V lost 3 bases, and 6 bases had no gene match. CDR3 size: 16 residues. The germline gives CDR1 SEHNR, CDR2 FQNEAQ (reference sequence). The CDR3 region is CASSFVEGQGTDTQYF. In nucleotides, the CDR3 is TGTGCCAGCAGCTTTGTAGAGGGACAGGGCACAGATACGCAGTATTTT. Full variable domain (rest looked up from reference TRBV7-9 and TRBJ2-3): DTGVSQNPRHKITKRGQNVTFRCDPISEHNRLYWYRQTLGQGPEFLTYFQNEAQLEKSRLLSDRFSAERPKGSFSTLEIQRTEQGDSAMYLCASSFVEGQGTDTQYFGPGTRLTVL.

Many counts were recorded for this clonotype. The V gene is TRBV7-2, the J gene TRBJ2-7; 9 bases map to TRBD2. The germline CDR1 and CDR2 sequences are SGHTA and FQGNSA. This CDR3 region has 15 residues. Trimming removed 5 bases from V and 6 bases from J; junction bases left unmatched: 11. The CDR3 protein is CASSPHDSGSSEQYF. As DNA, the CDR3 is TGTGCCAGCAGCCCACATGATAGCGGGAGTTCCGAGCAGTACTTC.

This clonotype appeared many times. The rearrangement uses TRBV5-5 and TRBJ2-4; D gene unclear. The CDR3 is 13 amino acids. Germline V gives CDR1 SGHKS, CDR2 YYEKEE (reference sequence). V lost 2 bases to trimming and J lost 7 bases, with 10 bases between them. The CDR3 DNA follows: TGTGCCAGCAGCTTTCAAGCAGAGAACATTCAGTACTTC. As protein: CASSFQAENIQYF.

This clonotype was seen many times. The chain recombines TRBV10-3 with TRBJ1-1; 7 positions agree with TRBD1. This CDR3 has 13 residues. V lost 8 bases, J lost 0 bases, and 3 bases stayed unmatched. Germline assignment: CDR1 ENHRY and CDR2 SYGVKD. CDR3 protein: CAIHTGVNTEAFF. As DNA, the CDR3 is TGTGCCATCCACACAGGGGTGAACACTGAAGCTTTCTTT.

This clonotype was found many times. CDR3 protein: CSASFSGKAGQFF. The CDR3 region has the DNA TGCAGTGCTAGTTTTAGCGGAAAGGCCGGGCAGTTCTTC. V is TRBV20-1 and J is TRBJ2-1, with a weak D call TRBD2 (6 bases). This CDR3 region has 13 residues. V lost 3 bases to trimming and J lost 12 bases, with 18 bases between them. From germline, CDR1 is DFQATT and CDR2 SNEGSKA (reference sequence).

The CDR3 coding sequence is TGCAGTGCTAGCATGGGCAACTCAGCGGACACTGAAGCTTTCTTT. It specifies CSASMGNSADTEAFF. This chain joins TRBV20-1 and TRBJ1-1; D is unclear. Deletions cut 3 bases from V and 3 bases from J, with 17 bases between. The CDR3 loop spans 15 amino acids. CDR1 is DFQATT, CDR2 SNEGSKA, per germline (reference sequence).

The V and J genes are TRBV3-1 and TRBJ2-7; 8 bases line up with TRBD2. CDR1 and CDR2 (germline): LGHDT, YNNKEL (reference sequence). Trimming took 0 bases from V and 5 from J; bases not matched to a gene: 6. This CDR3 spans 15 amino acids. CDR3 loop: CASSQDQGLDDEQYF. In nucleotides, the CDR3 is TGTGCCAGCAGCCAAGATCAGGGACTAGATGACGAGCAGTACTTC.

This clonotype showed up many times. The rearrangement joins TRBV3-1 to TRBJ2-3; D gene uncertain. CDR3 size: 15 residues. The V gene's germline CDR1 is LGHDT and CDR2 YNNKEL (reference sequence). V shed 0 bases and J shed 3 bases, with 10 bases lying between them. DNA for the CDR3: TGTGCCAGCAGCCAAGACTTACGGAATACAGATACGCAGTATTTT. Its protein product is CASSQDLRNTDTQYF.

At least ten counts were recorded for this clonotype. V gene TRBV7-9 combines with J gene TRBJ2-3; possible D gene TRBD2, 6 bases. V shed 5 bases and J shed 5 bases, with 20 bases lying between them. Germline-derived CDR1 and CDR2 are SEHNR and FQNEAQ (reference sequence). The CDR3 runs 16 residues. The CDR3 nucleotides read TGTGCCAGCAGCCCAAGACTAGAGGCAGGTAGAGATACGCAGTATTTT. This gives the protein CASSPRLEAGRDTQYF.

Comments on this clonotype: This may arise from a read error, as a much more abundant clone is one base away. This CDR3 reads CASSHRQGGDTEAFF. The CDR3, as DNA: TGTGCCAGCAGCCACCGACAGGGGGGGGACACTGAAGCTTTCTTT. The chain uses TRBV11-1 and TRBJ1-1; 9 positions agree with TRBD1. There are 15 residues in the CDR3. Germline CDR1 is SGHAT and CDR2 is FQDESV (reference sequence). Trimming cost V 5 bases and J 3 bases; bases outside gene matches: 7.

The chain links TRBV2 to TRBJ2-7; D unresolved. The V end lost 7 bases, the J end lost 5 bases, and 12 bases lay between the germline ends. CDR1 SNHLY and CDR2 FYNNEI come from the germline V gene. The CDR3 runs 12 residues. CDR3 protein: CASIKGVDEQYF. Written as DNA, the CDR3 is TGTGCCAGCATCAAGGGCGTGGACGAGCAGTACTTC.

This clonotype was found a few times. The V gene is TRBV5-6, the J gene TRBJ2-3, with D uncertain. The CDR3 covers 12 residues. In germline, CDR1 is SGHDT, CDR2 YYEEEE. V was cut by 5 bases and J by 6 bases, with 10 bases left in between. The CDR3 reads CASRSTDDTQYF. The CDR3, as DNA: TGTGCCAGCAGGAGTACGGATGATACGCAGTATTTT.

The table lists this clonotype with many counts. The rearrangement joins TRBV29-1 to TRBJ2-1; a weak D match, TRBD2 (5 bases). Germline lookup yields CDR1 SQVTM and CDR2 ANQGSEA. V lost 8 bases to trimming and J lost 3 bases, with 8 bases between them. The CDR3 is made up of 11 amino acids. The CDR3 bases are TGCAGCACCGAGGGCTACAATGAGCAGTTCTTC. This sequence encodes CSTEGYNEQFF.

This clonotype was seen many times. The J gene is TRBJ2-1, the V gene TRBV7-3, with 7 bases identical to TRBD2. The germline gives CDR1 SGHTA, CDR2 FQGTGA. This CDR3 has 14 residues. V was pared by 2 bases and J by 7 bases, with 5 bases of the junction left unmatched. The CDR3 loop reads CASSLSGGSNEQFF. CDR3 coding DNA: TGTGCCAGCAGCTTATCGGGCGGGAGTAATGAGCAGTTCTTC.